This T cell receptor (beta chain) derives from a study of response to subunit inactivated influenza vaccine. TCRdb analysed the RT-PCR reads with MiXCR anew, one entry per CDR3 protein. The table has around 790,000 distinct CDR3 sequences, 21% seen once. Per the germline V gene, CDR1 is LGHNA and CDR2 is YSLEER. The CDR3 loop spans 17 amino acids. V was clipped by 4 bases and J by 8 bases; unmatched bases: 17. The TCR was taken from a man in his fifties or sixties who received an inactivated influenza vaccine. The chain carries TRBV4-3 and TRBJ2-1; 7 nucleotides match TRBD1. Sequenced here: PBMCs from blood, sampled 5 to 6 days after vaccination. This chain's CDR3 is CASSPARMGQLVDEQFF. As DNA, the CDR3 is TGCGCCAGCAGCCCAGCGAGGATGGGACAGCTTGTTGATGAGCAGTTCTTC.